The next 18 T cell receptor beta chains were all read from a single sample in a study of human T cells and chemical hapten exposure. TCRdb recomputed calls from the RACE reads with MiXCR, one row per CDR3 protein. Of tens of thousands of distinct CDR3 sequences listed, around 15% were seen once; the top ten hold 4.6%. Noted time point: pre-sensitization, week 0. Regarding treatment: therapeutic diphenylcyclopropenone sensitization with weekly scalp DPC. Sequenced here: whole blood, sampled in connection with sensitization to the hapten diphenylcyclopropenone (DPC). These TCRs come from a woman between 50 and 59 years old with alopecia areata. Some clones in this sample may be carry-over from other donors' samples.

This clonotype was seen many times. The chain is built from TRBV3-1 and TRBJ1-5; 9 positions agree with TRBD1. The CDR3 loop spans 15 amino acids. Trimming cost V 3 bases and J 6 bases; bases outside gene matches: 6. The germline gives CDR1 LGHDT, CDR2 YNNKEL (reference sequence). The CDR3 here is CASSQRDRAGQPQHF. The CDR3 DNA follows: TGTGCCAGCAGCCAGAGGGACAGGGCAGGTCAGCCCCAGCATTTT.

The rearrangement joins TRBV7-6 to TRBJ2-5; D unresolved. Trimming took 5 bases from V and 5 from J, leaving 15 bases between them. In germline, CDR1 is SGHVS, CDR2 FNYEAQ. The CDR3 covers 14 residues. The CDR3 loop reads CASSQTRSPETQYF. The CDR3 DNA reads as TGTGCCAGCAGCCAGACCCGGTCTCCGGAGACCCAGTACTTC.

A few counts support this clonotype. J is TRBJ2-3 and V is TRBV11-3; D call uncertain. Per germline, CDR1 SGHNT and CDR2 YENEEA. V was cut by 6 bases and J by 2 bases, with 15 bases left in between. The CDR3 covers 15 residues. The CDR3 nucleotides read TGTGCCAGCAGTACGACGGGCCAGCCCACAGATACGCAGTATTTT. Protein: CASSTTGQPTDTQYF.

This clonotype occurred a few times. This CDR3 reads CASSSGSGNSPLHF. CDR3 bases: TGCGCCAGCAGTTCAGGGTCAGGGAATTCACCCCTCCACTTT. V usage is TRBV10-2 and J usage is TRBJ1-6, with a weak D call TRBD1 (5 bases). The CDR3 sequence is 14 residues long. CDR1 and CDR2 from the germline V gene are WSHSY and SAAADI. V shed 5 bases and J shed 7 bases, with 12 bases lying between them.

This clonotype was picked up many times. The chain uses TRBV11-2 and TRBJ2-3, with 8 bases identical to TRBD1. From germline, CDR1 is SGHAT and CDR2 FQNNGV. The length of the CDR3 is 16 residues. V lost 7 bases and J lost 6; bases outside the gene matches: 15. The CDR3 region is CASTTDRVAPTDTQYF. CDR3 DNA sequence: TGTGCCAGCACCACGGACAGGGTGGCCCCTACGGATACGCAGTATTTT.

The rearrangement joins TRBV6-2 or TRBV6-3 to TRBJ2-2, with D possibly being TRBD1 (6 bases). V was clipped by 5 bases and J by 0 bases, with 7 bases between them. This CDR3 has 14 residues. Germline V CDR1 and CDR2: MNHEY, SVGEGT. In DNA form, the CDR3 reads TGTGCCAGCAGTGGACAGTCGAACACCGGGGAGCTGTTTTTT. Translated: CASSGQSNTGELFF.

This clonotype was seen many times. The chain combines TRBV29-1 with TRBJ1-1; D may be TRBD1 (5 bases). Germline CDR1 is SQVTM and CDR2 is ANQGSEA. This CDR3 region has 11 residues. The V gene lost 6 bases and the J gene lost 7 bases, with 12 bases spanning the gap. CDR3 in amino acids: CSVGHNDEAFF. The CDR3 DNA sequence: TGCAGCGTCGGACATAACGATGAAGCTTTCTTT.

The chain has TRBV7-6 and TRBJ2-1; 13 bases match TRBD2. Trimming took 5 bases from V and 5 from J; bases not matched to a gene: 3. Germline-derived CDR1 and CDR2 are SGHVS and FNYEAQ. CDR3 length: 15 amino acids. DNA for the CDR3: TGTGCCAGCAGCGGGACTAGCGGGGCCGACAATGAGCAGTTCTTC. Residues: CASSGTSGADNEQFF. Drawing the rest from reference TRBV7-6 and TRBJ2-1, the complete variable domain is GAGVSQSPRYKVTKRGQDVALRCDPISGHVSLYWYRQALGQGPEFLTYFNYEAQQDKSGLPNDRFSAERPEGSISTLTIQRTEQRDSAMYRCASSGTSGADNEQFFGPGTRLTVL.

This clonotype was observed a few times. This chain uses TRBV29-1 with TRBJ2-5; TRBD2 matches at 9 bases. The CDR3 consists of 13 residues. After removal of 6 bases from V and 4 bases from J, the junction contained 6 bases not matched to a gene. Germline-derived CDR1 and CDR2 are SQVTM and ANQGSEA. This chain's CDR3 is CSVPGLARETQYF. The CDR3, as DNA: TGCAGCGTACCGGGACTAGCTCGAGAGACCCAGTACTTC.

This clonotype was detected many times. The chain links TRBV29-1 to TRBJ1-2; a possible D gene is TRBD1 (5 bases). The CDR3 runs to 14 residues. Between the trimmed V and J ends, which lost 1 base and 1 base, there was a span of 10 bases. Germline assignment: CDR1 SQVTM and CDR2 ANQGSEA. CDR3 region: CSVEGGGRNYGYTF. The CDR3 nucleotides read TGCAGCGTTGAAGGCGGGGGTCGTAACTATGGCTACACCTTC.

V is TRBV7-2 and J is TRBJ1-5; D not resolved. Germline V gives CDR1 SGHTA, CDR2 FQGNSA. The CDR3 has 12 amino acids. Trimming removed 5 bases from V and 3 bases from J, with 5 bases in between. The CDR3 spells CASSLVNQPQHF. DNA of the CDR3: TGTGCCAGCAGCCTCGTCAATCAGCCCCAGCATTTT. The whole variable domain, filled in from reference TRBV7-2 and TRBJ1-5, reads GAGVSQSPSNKVTEKGKDVELRCDPISGHTALYWYRQSLGQGLEFLIYFQGNSAPDKSGLPSDRFSAERTGGSVSTLTIQRTQQEDSAVYLCASSLVNQPQHFGDGTRLSIL.

This clonotype was recorded a few times. The V gene is TRBV7-9, the J gene TRBJ2-1; 12 positions match TRBD2. There are 13 residues in the CDR3. Per germline, CDR1 SEHNR and CDR2 FQNEAQ (reference sequence). With V trimmed by 5 bases and J by 10 bases, 3 bases remained unmatched. The CDR3 loop is CASSQLAGGEQFF. As DNA, the CDR3 is TGTGCCAGCAGCCAACTAGCGGGAGGAGAGCAGTTCTTC.

This chain links TRBV7-2 with TRBJ2-2; 11 positions agree with TRBD2. Germline assignment: CDR1 SGHTA and CDR2 FQGNSA. V gave up 5 bases and J gave up 0 bases; unmatched junction bases: 8. The length of the CDR3 is 18 residues. The CDR3 spells CASSPPGLAVPNTGELFF. The DNA for the CDR3 is TGTGCCAGCAGCCCACCGGGACTAGCGGTCCCGAACACCGGGGAGCTGTTTTTT.

This clonotype was picked up many times. V is TRBV5-1 and J is TRBJ1-1; D gene unclear. Germline V lookup: CDR1 SGHRS, CDR2 YFSETQ. Trimming pared 0 bases from V and 1 base from J, leaving 7 bases between. The CDR3 totals 14 residues. CDR3 bases: TGCGCCAGCAGCTTGGAATCAACGAACACTGAAGCTTTCTTT. Its protein product is CASSLESTNTEAFF.

This clonotype showed up just a few times. V and J are TRBV2 and TRBJ1-5, with a possible D match to TRBD1 (5 bases). CDR1 and CDR2 from the germline V gene are SNHLY and FYNNEI. V shed 2 bases and J shed 1 base, with 9 bases lying between them. The CDR3 loop spans 15 amino acids. The chain's CDR3 is CASSERPGSNQPQHF. CDR3 coding DNA: TGTGCCAGCAGTGAAAGGCCAGGGAGCAATCAGCCCCAGCATTTT. The variable domain in full, completed from reference TRBV2 and TRBJ1-5, reads EPEVTQTPSHQVTQMGQEVILRCVPISNHLYFYWYRQILGQKVEFLVSFYNNEISEKSEIFDDQFSVERPDGSNFTLKIRSTKLEDSAMYFCASSERPGSNQPQHFGDGTRLSIL.

The CDR3 reads CATRDISYEQYF. The CDR3 nucleotides are TGTGCCACCAGGGACATTTCCTACGAGCAGTACTTC. The rearrangement joins TRBV7-2 to TRBJ2-7; perhaps TRBD1 as D (6 bases). In germline, CDR1 is SGHTA, CDR2 FQGNSA. This CDR3 contains 12 residues. Trimming stripped 10 bases from V and 1 base from J, with 11 bases between.

The sample holds a few counts of this clonotype. The junction shows a germline mismatch at one end, possibly a read error. The J gene is TRBJ2-1, the V gene TRBV7-9; 15 positions match TRBD2. Germline V CDR1 and CDR2: SEHNR, FQNEAQ (reference sequence). This CDR3 contains 14 residues. CDR3 loop: CASSSGLAGGPLIF. CDR3 coding DNA: TGTGCCAGCAGCTCAGGACTAGCGGGAGGGCCCCTAATCTTC.

This clonotype was seen only a few times. The chain employs TRBV5-1 and TRBJ2-7; maybe TRBD2 (5 bases). The V gene lost 2 bases and the J gene lost 3 bases, with 15 bases spanning the gap. The CDR3 sequence is 15 residues long. Germline assignment: CDR1 SGHRS and CDR2 YFSETQ. CDR3 coding DNA: TGCGCCAGCAGCTTAGGACTCCCGCCGCGCTACGAGCAGTACTTC. Translating gives CASSLGLPPRYEQYF. The full variable domain, its missing parts supplied by reference TRBV5-1 and TRBJ2-7, is KAGVTQTPRYLIKTRGQQVTLSCSPISGHRSVSWYQQTPGQGLQFLFEYFSETQRNKGNFPGRFSGRQFSNSRSEMNVSTLELGDSALYLCASSLGLPPRYEQYFGPGTRLTVT.